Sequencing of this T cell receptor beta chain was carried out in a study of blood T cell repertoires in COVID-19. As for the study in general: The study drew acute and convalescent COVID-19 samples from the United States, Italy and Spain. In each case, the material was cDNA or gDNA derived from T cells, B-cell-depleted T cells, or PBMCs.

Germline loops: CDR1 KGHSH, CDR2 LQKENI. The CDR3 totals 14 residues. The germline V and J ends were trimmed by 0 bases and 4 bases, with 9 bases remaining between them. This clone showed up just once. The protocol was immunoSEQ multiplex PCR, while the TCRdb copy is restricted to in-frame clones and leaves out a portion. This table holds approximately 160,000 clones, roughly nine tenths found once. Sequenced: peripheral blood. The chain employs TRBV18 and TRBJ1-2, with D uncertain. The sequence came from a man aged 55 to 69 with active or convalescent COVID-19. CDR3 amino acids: CASSPPYTAYGYTF. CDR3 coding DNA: TGTGCCAGCTCACCACCTTACACAGCCTATGGCTACACCTTC.